The 22 T cell receptor beta chains reported below all come from one sample, sequenced in a study of blood T cell repertoires in COVID-19. The table came from immunoSEQ multiplex PCR; TCRdb's copy has only in-frame clones and leaves some out. The repertoire consists of 450,000 to 500,000 clones, with 80% to 90% occurring once and the leading ten covering 6.5% to 9.5%. Sequencing was performed on PBMCs or T cells enriched from blood (not recorded which). The receptors were sampled from a woman aged 55-70 years who had recovered from COVID-19.

The chain couples TRBV29-1 to TRBJ2-3; 7 bases match TRBD2. CDR3 length equals 15 residues. The V and J ends lost 7 bases and 2 bases, in that order; junction bases with no gene match: 12. CDR1 is SQVTM, CDR2 ANQGSEA, per germline. DNA of the CDR3: TGCAGCGCACCCAGATCCCGGGACTACACAGATACGCAGTATTTT. Translating gives CSAPRSRDYTDTQYF.

V gene TRBV19 combines with J gene TRBJ2-7; D gene uncertain. CDR1 LNHDA and CDR2 SQIVND come from the germline V gene (reference sequence). The CDR3 runs 16 residues. V was clipped by 4 bases and J by 4 bases, with 20 bases between them. The CDR3 nucleotides are TGTGCCAGTAGTAAAGCCCCGTGGAGTACGTTGTACGAGCAGTACTTC. It translates to CASSKAPWSTLYEQYF.

This clone was found a few times. This chain connects TRBV6-5 to TRBJ1-1; D uncertain. The CDR3 totals 13 residues. Germline-derived CDR1 and CDR2 are MNHEY and SVGAGI. V gave up 6 bases and J gave up 4 bases, with 12 bases separating them. The CDR3 DNA sequence: TGTGCCAGCAGCGATGTGGGGAGCACTGAAGCTTTCTTT. Its translation is CASSDVGSTEAFF.

J is TRBJ1-2 and V is TRBV28; 9 nucleotides line up with TRBD1. After removal of 5 bases from V and 7 bases from J, the junction contained 5 bases not matched to a gene. The CDR3 covers 13 residues. The germline V gene has CDR1 MDHEN and CDR2 SYDVKM. This chain's CDR3 is CASSRRTGVGYTF. Written as DNA, the CDR3 is TGTGCCAGCAGTCGCCGGACAGGGGTTGGCTACACCTTC.

The chain has TRBV6-5 and TRBJ1-5; 7 positions match TRBD1. Losses at the gene ends were 5 bases for V and 3 bases for J; bases not matched to a gene: 4. From germline, CDR1 is MNHEY and CDR2 SVGAGI. CDR3 length: 14 amino acids. The CDR3 nucleotides are TGTGCCAGCAGTCTACAGGGGAACAATCAGCCCCAGCATTTT. This codes for CASSLQGNNQPQHF.

J is TRBJ1-5 and V is TRBV3-1 (or the pseudogene TRBV3-2); D perhaps matches TRBD1 (6 bases). CDR1 is LGHDT and CDR2 is YNNKEL in the germline V gene (reference sequence). V was cut by 1 base and J by 6 bases, with 13 bases left in between. This CDR3 region has 15 residues. The CDR3 spells CASSQGQGFGQPQHF. In DNA, the CDR3 is TGTGCCAGCAGCCAAGGTCAGGGGTTTGGTCAGCCCCAGCATTTT.

V and J are TRBV7-9 and TRBJ1-2, with 7 bases lining up with TRBD1. The CDR3 length is 15 residues. Trimming cost V 2 bases and J 2 bases; bases outside gene matches: 5. Looked up from germline, CDR1 is SEHNR and CDR2 is FQNEAQ (reference sequence). CDR3 nucleotides: TGTGCCAGCAGCTTACCCGGACAGGCAAACTATGGCTACACCTTC. The encoded protein is CASSLPGQANYGYTF. Complete variable domain (other parts from reference TRBV7-9 and TRBJ1-2): DTGVSQNPRHKITKRGQNVTFRCDPISEHNRLYWYRQTLGQGPEFLTYFQNEAQLEKSRLLSDRFSAERPKGSFSTLEIQRTEQGDSAMYLCASSLPGQANYGYTFGSGTRLTVV.

This chain links TRBV25-1 with TRBJ2-6, with 7 positions matching TRBD1. The V gene's germline CDR1 is MGHDK and CDR2 SYGVNS. V dropped 1 base and J dropped 4; count of bases not matched to a gene: 10. This CDR3 has 18 amino acids. CDR3 residues: CASSELRGGAYGANVLTF. The CDR3 bases are TGTGCCAGCAGTGAATTACGAGGGGGCGCTTACGGGGCCAACGTCCTGACTTTC.

In this sample, this clone turned up once. V gene TRBV5-1 combines with J gene TRBJ2-2; the match to TRBD2 covers 14 bases. The CDR3 contains 17 residues. The V gene end was trimmed by 4 bases and the J gene end by 2 bases; junction bases not matched to a gene: 4. From germline, CDR1 is SGHRS and CDR2 YFSETQ. In DNA form, the CDR3 reads TGCGCCAGCAGCGGGGGACTAGCGGGGGCCAACACCGGGGAGCTGTTTTTT. Amino acids: CASSGGLAGANTGELFF.

The V gene is TRBV5-1, the J gene TRBJ2-3; the D gene is possibly TRBD2 (6 bases). CDR3 length equals 15 residues. V lost 3 bases to trimming and J lost 6 bases, with 17 bases between them. Germline CDR1 reads SGHRS; CDR2 reads YFSETQ. Here the CDR3 reads CASSWRDGQGDTQYF. The CDR3 bases are TGCGCCAGCAGCTGGCGGGACGGACAAGGGGATACGCAGTATTTT.

The V gene is TRBV10-2, the J gene TRBJ1-2; D not resolved. V was pared by 2 bases and J by 5 bases, with 9 bases between. The germline CDR1 and CDR2 sequences are WSHSY and SAAADI. CDR3 length equals 13 residues. In nucleotides, the CDR3 is TGCGCCAGCAGTGAGGAAGGAGGGTATGGCTACACCTTC. Its translation is CASSEEGGYGYTF.

The chain recombines TRBV5-1 with TRBJ2-1, with 8 bases identical to TRBD2. Looked up from germline, CDR1 is SGHRS and CDR2 is YFSETQ. This CDR3 is 16 amino acids long. Trimming at V came to 0 bases and at J to 6 bases, leaving 8 bases not matched to a gene. The CDR3 spells CASSLEVAGGSNEQFF. The CDR3 bases are TGCGCCAGCAGCTTGGAGGTGGCGGGGGGCTCCAATGAGCAGTTCTTC.

This clone was observed once. CDR3 in amino acids: CAISWDSGNTIYF. Written as DNA, the CDR3 is TGTGCCATCAGCTGGGACTCAGGAAACACCATATATTTT. The chain is built from TRBV10-3 and TRBJ1-3; a weak D match, TRBD1 (5 bases). The germline gives CDR1 ENHRY, CDR2 SYGVKD. This CDR3 region has 13 residues. The V and J ends lost 6 bases and 4 bases respectively, with 10 bases between them.

This clone came up a few times. J is TRBJ2-1 and V is TRBV5-4; no clear D gene. The CDR3 has 12 residues. V gave up 2 bases and J gave up 6 bases, with 6 bases separating them. Germline CDR1 and CDR2: SGHNT and YYREEE (reference sequence). As DNA, the CDR3 is TGTGCCAGCAGCTTCCTAGGCAATGAGCAGTTCTTC. Amino acid sequence: CASSFLGNEQFF.

V is TRBV30 and J is TRBJ1-2; the D is unclear. V dropped 4 bases and J dropped 0 bases, with 9 bases sitting between them. The CDR3 sequence is 13 residues long. Germline V CDR1 and CDR2: GTSNPN, SVGIG (reference sequence). In nucleotides, the CDR3 is TGTGCCTGGAAGGAGCCAGCTAACTATGGCTACACCTTC. Translating it yields CAWKEPANYGYTF.

A note on this clone: At one boundary the junction diverges from the germline segment, which might be a read error. This chain uses TRBV12-3 or TRBV12-4 with TRBJ2-5; D possibly corresponds to TRBD2 (5 bases). This CDR3 is 13 amino acids long. CDR3 region: CASSHGEQGTQYF. The CDR3 DNA reads TGTGCCAGCAGCCATGGGGAGCAAGGGACCCAGTACTTC.

The chain uses TRBV5-1 and TRBJ1-6, with D perhaps matching TRBD1 (6 bases). The V gene's germline CDR1 is SGHRS and CDR2 YFSETQ. The ends were cut back, 4 bases at V and 6 bases at J, with 14 bases in the middle. The CDR3 runs 15 residues. CDR3 DNA sequence: TGCGCCAGCAGCGGGGACAAGCTAGGTAATTCACCCCTCCACTTT. This codes for CASSGDKLGNSPLHF.

The table lists this clone with a few counts. The V call is TRBV27, the J call TRBJ1-1; D unclear. The CDR3 length is 13 residues. Germline assignment: CDR1 MNHEY and CDR2 SMNVEV (reference sequence). V was clipped by 4 bases and J by 1 base, with 7 bases between them. The DNA for the CDR3 is TGTGCCAGCAGTTGGGCAGGGAACACTGAAGCTTTCTTT. Translating it yields CASSWAGNTEAFF.

The genes are TRBV28 and TRBJ1-2, with a possible D match to TRBD1 (6 bases). The V and J ends lost 2 bases and 7 bases respectively, with 14 bases between them. The CDR3 totals 14 residues. CDR1 and CDR2 (germline): MDHEN, SYDVKM. CDR3 amino acids: CASSLRGGAVGYTF. The CDR3 coding sequence is TGTGCCAGCAGTTTAAGAGGGGGGGCAGTTGGCTACACCTTC.

The rearrangement links TRBV2 to TRBJ1-2; weak D call: TRBD1 (6 bases). This CDR3 is built from 14 residues. Per the germline V gene, CDR1 is SNHLY and CDR2 is FYNNEI. Trimming removed 4 bases at V and 4 bases at J, with 13 bases between. CDR3 nucleotides: TGTGCCAGCAGTGGAGGACAGTGGAGCTATGGCTACACCTTC. This encodes CASSGGQWSYGYTF.

This clone has only one observation. The chain carries TRBV6-5 and TRBJ1-6; the D gene is possibly TRBD1 (5 bases). The V end was cut by 4 bases, the J end by 10 bases, with 11 bases between. Germline-derived CDR1 and CDR2 are MNHEY and SVGAGI. CDR3 length: 13 residues. CDR3 sequence reads: CASSWQGESPLHF. The DNA of the CDR3 is TGTGCCAGCAGTTGGCAGGGTGAATCACCCCTCCACTTT.

V gene TRBV18 combines with J gene TRBJ1-5; D perhaps matches TRBD1 (5 bases). Germline V lookup: CDR1 KGHSH, CDR2 LQKENI. The CDR3 loop spans 14 amino acids. The V gene lost 6 bases and the J gene lost 0 bases, with 9 bases spanning the gap. As DNA, the CDR3 is TGTGCCAGCTCGCCCGACAGTAGCAATCAGCCCCAGCATTTT. Protein: CASSPDSSNQPQHF.